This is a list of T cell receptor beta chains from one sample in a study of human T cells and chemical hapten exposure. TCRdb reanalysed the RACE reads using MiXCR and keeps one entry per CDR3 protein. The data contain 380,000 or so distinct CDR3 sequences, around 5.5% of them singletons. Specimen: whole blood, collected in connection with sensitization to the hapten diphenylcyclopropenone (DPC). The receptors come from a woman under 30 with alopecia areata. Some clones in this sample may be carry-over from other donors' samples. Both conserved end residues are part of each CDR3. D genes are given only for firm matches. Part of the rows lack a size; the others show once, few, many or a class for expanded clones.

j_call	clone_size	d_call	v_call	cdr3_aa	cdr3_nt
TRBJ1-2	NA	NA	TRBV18	CASSRTSGGHVGYGYTF	TGTGCCAGCTCACGGACGAGCGGGGGGCATGTCGGCTATGGCTACACCTTC
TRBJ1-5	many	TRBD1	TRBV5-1	CASREGDSLRQPQHF	TGCGCCAGCAGGGAGGGGGACAGCCTGCGTCAGCCCCAGCATTTT
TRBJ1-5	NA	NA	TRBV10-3	CAISESRQFNQPQHF	TGTGCCATCAGTGAGTCGAGACAGTTCAATCAGCCCCAGCATTTT
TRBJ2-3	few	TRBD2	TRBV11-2	CASSLGTSWTTDTQYF	TGTGCCAGCAGCTTGGGGACTAGCTGGACGACAGATACGCAGTATTTT
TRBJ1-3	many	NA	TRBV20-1	CSGRAGGPNSGNTIYF	TGCAGTGGTAGGGCGGGGGGGCCAAACTCTGGAAACACCATATATTTT
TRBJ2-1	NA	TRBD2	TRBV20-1	CSARVGLAGGDNEQFF	TGCAGTGCTAGAGTGGGACTAGCGGGGGGGGACAATGAGCAGTTCTTC
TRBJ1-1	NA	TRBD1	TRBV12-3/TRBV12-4	CASSRNRQGNTEAFF	TGTGCCAGCAGCCGCAATAGACAGGGGAACACTGAAGCTTTCTTT
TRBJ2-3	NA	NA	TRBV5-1	CASSPRGQGGADTQYF	TGCGCCAGCAGCCCCCGCGGACAGGGAGGGGCAGATACGCAGTATTTT
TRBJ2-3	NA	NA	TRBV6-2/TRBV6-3	CASGPGPDTDTQYF	TGTGCCAGCGGACCGGGTCCCGACACAGATACGCAGTATTTT
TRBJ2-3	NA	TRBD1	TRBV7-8	CASSSRTGLTDTQYF	TGTGCCAGCAGCTCCAGGACAGGGCTCACAGATACGCAGTATTTT